This T cell receptor beta chain was profiled in a study of T cells in Graves' hyperthyroidism and ophthalmopathy. TCR beta CDR3 regions were amplified from RNA transcripts. The HTBI primer set drove a first-round RT-PCR of the TCR CDR3. In TCRdb, the multiplex PCR reads were re-called with MiXCR into one record per CDR3 protein. The sample has hundreds of thousands of distinct CDR3 sequences; roughly 40% are singletons. V was trimmed by 2 bases and J by 0 bases, leaving 10 bases between them. Germline V gene lookup returns CDR1 MGHRA and CDR2 YSYEKL. This CDR3 has 15 residues. Material: blood. The chain joins TRBV4-1 to TRBJ1-1; D ambiguous. This TCR derives from a man aged 18 to 29 with Graves' hyperthyroidism. The CDR3 DNA follows: TGCGCCAGCAGCCAACATAAATTGATGAACACTGAAGCTTTCTTT. Its protein is CASSQHKLMNTEAFF.